These T cell receptor beta chains were read from a single sample in a study of CXCR3-negative and CXCR3-positive naive CD8 T cells. TCRdb re-analyzed the 5' RACE reads; it lists each CDR3 protein once, without DNA. The sample table includes approximately 100,000 distinct CDR3 sequences. Material for sequencing was naive CXCR3- CD8+ T cells from blood. These receptors came from a human donor in good health. Some clones in this sample may be carry-over from other donors' samples. The CDR3 runs from the conserved cysteine through the conserved F or W. Rows give clone size only sometimes, using once, few, many, or a class for an expanded clone.

CASSSYGTVALQETQYF,TRBJ2-5,.,TRBV6-2/TRBV6-3
CASSSLAGEASGSYEQYF,TRBJ2-7,medium-sized,TRBV7-9
CASSRTGTGNSPLHF,TRBJ1-6,.,TRBV28
CASRAGAGEGNEQFF,TRBJ2-1,.,TRBV7-3
CASSQDFRTGQETQYF,TRBJ2-5,.,TRBV14
CATSDTPGSIGFTGELFF,TRBJ2-2,.,TRBV24-1
CASSQGRRELFF,TRBJ2-2,.,TRBV3-1
CASNLTGGGPPYNEQFF,TRBJ2-1,.,TRBV11-2
CASSLGPTGLNTEAFF,TRBJ1-1,.,TRBV7-9
CASSSRGQRETQYF,TRBJ2-5,.,TRBV5-4
CASSRVGGTEAFF,TRBJ1-1,.,TRBV12-3/TRBV12-4
CASSLILWNEKLFF,TRBJ1-4,.,TRBV7-9
CASSLSRGFEQYF,TRBJ2-7,.,TRBV28
CATRQGVDEQFF,TRBJ2-1,.,TRBV6-2/TRBV6-3
CATRYVGPNDGYTF,TRBJ1-2,.,TRBV6-6